The entry that follows covers one T cell receptor beta chain sequence. The entry originates in a study of blood T cell repertoires in COVID-19. At the level of the study: Both acute and convalescent COVID-19 samples were obtained from the United States, Italy and Spain. Sample material is recorded as cDNA or gDNA derived from T cells, B-cell-depleted T cells, or PBMCs.

Produced via immunoSEQ multiplex PCR; TCRdb's table is partial and in-frame only. The sample comprises about 300,000 clones, more than 75% of which are singletons, and approximately 4.1% rests with the top ten. Assignment of participants to cohorts was predicated upon participant-reported clinical history. Recovered participants had two consecutive negative NP/OP PCR tests, healthcare professional clearance, or symptom resolution. The clonotype originates from a man younger than 40 who had recovered from COVID-19. The sequenced sample was PBMCs or T cells enriched from blood (not recorded which).

CDR3 amino acids: CASSFRVNYNEQFF. DNA of the CDR3: TGTGCCAGCAGCTTTCGGGTGAACTACAATGAGCAGTTCTTC. The V and J genes are TRBV7-9 and TRBJ2-1; no reliable D call. CDR1 and CDR2 (germline): SEHNR, FQNEAQ (reference sequence). Trimming removed 3 bases at V and 3 bases at J, with 9 bases between. This CDR3 is built from 14 residues. The variable domain in full, with the rest retrieved from reference TRBV7-9 and TRBJ2-1, is DTGVSQNPRHKITKRGQNVTFRCDPISEHNRLYWYRQTLGQGPEFLTYFQNEAQLEKSRLLSDRFSAERPKGSFSTLEIQRTEQGDSAMYLCASSFRVNYNEQFFGPGTRLTVL.